The clone carrying this TCR beta chain was seen a handful of times. What it binds is unknown. This record comes from a study of response to subunit inactivated influenza vaccine. Overall study findings and caveats: Few additional T cells are recruited per seasonal influenza vaccination, authors suggested.

TCRdb fed the RT-PCR reads into MiXCR, producing one record per CDR3 protein. The data show about 480,000 distinct CDR3 sequences, with approximately 10% seen just once and about 12% held by the top ten. CDR1 DFQATT and CDR2 SNEGSKA come from the germline V gene (reference sequence). The CDR3 loop spans 16 amino acids. With 6 bases removed from V and 3 bases from J, the gap between germline ends came to 22 bases. The sample consisted of PBMCs from blood, taken about 40 days after vaccination. This receptor was identified in a man aged 45-65 years who received an inactivated influenza vaccine. The V and J genes are TRBV20-1 and TRBJ2-3; D may correspond to TRBD1 or TRBD2 (5 bases each). This CDR3 is CSALGASGKETDTQYF. DNA of the CDR3: TGCAGTGCCCTAGGGGCCTCCGGGAAGGAGACAGATACGCAGTATTTT.